One and the same sample provided the 16 T cell receptor beta chains below, sequenced in a study of blood T cell repertoires in COVID-19. The protocol was immunoSEQ multiplex PCR, while the TCRdb copy is restricted to in-frame clones and leaves out a portion. The table lists 250,000 to 350,000 clones, approximately 85% of them singletons, with 0.87% in the top ten. Source material: peripheral blood. The receptor source for this set is a human donor with COVID-19, enrolled during active disease. The donor label of this sample is uncertain.

The V and J genes are TRBV3-1 (or the pseudogene TRBV3-2) and TRBJ1-2, with no clear D. V was pared by 4 bases and J by 9 bases, with 18 bases between. Germline CDR1 and CDR2: LGHDT and YNNKEL (reference sequence). The CDR3 length is 14 residues. CDR3 region: CASSPRWTSGSYTF. For the CDR3, the DNA is TGTGCCAGCAGCCCTAGGTGGACGTCGGGAAGCTACACCTTC.

This rearrangement joins TRBV19 to TRBJ2-1; 10 nucleotides agree with TRBD2. The CDR3 contains 16 residues. Germline CDR1 and CDR2: LNHDA and SQIVND (reference sequence). Trimming cost V 8 bases and J 3 bases; bases outside gene matches: 10. The CDR3 nucleotides read TGTGCCAGTGGCCGGAGCGGGAGGGCTATCTACAATGAGCAGTTCTTC. Protein: CASGRSGRAIYNEQFF.

J is TRBJ2-7 and V is TRBV2, with 12 nucleotides matching TRBD1. J was trimmed by 5 bases and V by 0 bases; bases with no gene match: 2. From germline, CDR1 is SNHLY and CDR2 FYNNEI. The CDR3 sequence is 15 residues long. CDR3 DNA sequence: TGTGCCAGCAGTGAAGCTGGGACAGGGGGCCACGAGCAGTACTTC. It translates to CASSEAGTGGHEQYF.

The genes are TRBV2 and TRBJ1-1; D not certain. The germline V gene has CDR1 SNHLY and CDR2 FYNNEI. Trimming removed 7 bases at V and 5 bases at J, with 14 bases between. The CDR3 loop spans 13 amino acids. Here the CDR3 DNA reads TGTGCCAGCACCAGACTCCCGGGGACTGAAGCTTTCTTT. It is translated as CASTRLPGTEAFF.

The CDR3 DNA reads TGTGCCAGCAGCCTTCAGGTCTATAATTCACCCCTCCACTTT. Protein sequence: CASSLQVYNSPLHF. V gene TRBV3-1 (or the pseudogene TRBV3-2) combines with J gene TRBJ1-6; D is unclear. V was shortened by 4 bases and J by 3 bases, with 7 bases between the two germline ends. The germline V gene encodes CDR1 LGHDT and CDR2 YNNKEL (reference sequence). CDR3 size: 14 residues.

The chain recombines TRBV5-5 with TRBJ2-1; 8 bases are shared with TRBD2. Trimming took 1 base from V and 7 from J; bases not matched to a gene: 7. Germline lookup yields CDR1 SGHKS and CDR2 YYEKEE (reference sequence). The CDR3 contains 15 residues. CDR3 amino acids: CASSLSLADPNEQFF. The CDR3 bases are TGTGCCAGCAGCTTGTCACTAGCGGACCCTAATGAGCAGTTCTTC.

This clone was counted only a few times. The rearrangement uses TRBV7-3 and TRBJ2-3; 7 nucleotides match TRBD1. The trim removed 7 bases at V and 6 bases at J, leaving 19 bases unmatched. The CDR3 loop spans 17 amino acids. Per germline, CDR1 SGHTA and CDR2 FQGTGA. Here the CDR3 DNA reads TGTGCCAGCACCACTAGAGGGGGCGGCTCGGACACCGATACGCAGTATTTT. This translates into CASTTRGGGSDTDTQYF.

The genes are TRBV27 and TRBJ2-7, with 8 bases that match TRBD1. V shed 5 bases and J 4 bases; nucleotides not matched to a gene: 4. CDR1 and CDR2 (germline): MNHEY, SMNVEV (reference sequence). This CDR3 has 13 amino acids. The CDR3 sequence is CASSPRTGYEQYF. CDR3 coding DNA: TGTGCCAGCAGTCCAAGGACAGGGTACGAGCAGTACTTC.

The chain carries TRBV11-2 and TRBJ2-3, with D perhaps matching TRBD2 (6 bases). Germline assignment: CDR1 SGHAT and CDR2 FQNNGV. The CDR3 consists of 14 residues. Trimming stripped 6 bases from V and 0 bases from J, with 10 bases between. For the CDR3, the DNA is TGTGCCAGCAGGGGAGGTCCTAGCACAGATACGCAGTATTTT. Its translation is CASRGGPSTDTQYF.

This chain connects TRBV30 to TRBJ2-3, with D possibly TRBD2 on 5 matching bases. CDR3 length: 14 residues. Germline CDR1 and CDR2: GTSNPN and SVGIG (reference sequence). The ends were cut back, 0 bases at V and 0 bases at J, with 7 bases in the middle. CDR3 protein: CAWSVGRSTDTQYF. For the CDR3, the DNA is TGTGCCTGGAGTGTAGGGAGAAGCACAGATACGCAGTATTTT.

The rearrangement uses TRBV5-1 and TRBJ2-5; 7 bases line up with TRBD1. Germline CDR1 and CDR2: SGHRS and YFSETQ. This CDR3 spans 16 amino acids. J was trimmed by 2 bases and V by 0 bases; bases with no gene match: 7. The CDR3 loop is CASSLGNSGQQETQYF. DNA of the CDR3: TGCGCCAGCAGCTTGGGTAATTCGGGACAGCAAGAGACCCAGTACTTC.

The chain combines TRBV5-1 with TRBJ1-3, with D perhaps matching TRBD1 (5 bases). Germline V lookup: CDR1 SGHRS, CDR2 YFSETQ. The CDR3 loop spans 16 amino acids. V was pared by 1 base and J by 4 bases, with 15 bases between. This CDR3 is CASSLWGDLSGNTIYF. The CDR3 DNA follows: TGCGCCAGCAGCTTGTGGGGGGATCTCTCCGGAAACACCATATATTTT.

The CDR3 coding sequence is TGTGCCAGCAGCGTTTTAGCGGGGAAGAGTTCACCCCTCCACTTT. It translates to CASSVLAGKSSPLHF. The chain uses TRBV9 and TRBJ1-6; no clear D. Looked up from germline, CDR1 is SGDLS and CDR2 is YYNGEE. The CDR3 length is 15 residues. The V end was cut by 2 bases, the J end by 9 bases, with 15 bases between.

The rearrangement joins TRBV6-5 to TRBJ1-1; D call uncertain. CDR1 is MNHEY and CDR2 is SVGAGI in the germline V gene. Trimming pared 4 bases from V and 4 bases from J, leaving 10 bases between. The CDR3 is made up of 13 amino acids. DNA of the CDR3: TGTGCCAGCAGTTCATCCCCGGGCACTGAAGCTTTCTTT. The encoded protein is CASSSSPGTEAFF.

V gene TRBV2 combines with J gene TRBJ2-1, with a weak D call TRBD2 (6 bases). This CDR3 is 14 amino acids long. CDR1 is SNHLY, CDR2 FYNNEI, per germline. V was pared by 6 bases and J by 7 bases, with 16 bases between. CDR3 residues: CASRSDGSQNEQFF. CDR3 nucleotides: TGTGCCAGCAGATCAGACGGGAGCCAGAATGAGCAGTTCTTC.

This clone was picked up one time. The V and J genes are TRBV6-2 or TRBV6-3 and TRBJ1-4; the D is unclear. Deletions cut 5 bases from V and 0 bases from J, with 7 bases between. This CDR3 has 14 amino acids. CDR1 and CDR2 from the germline V gene are MNHEY and SVGEGT. DNA of the CDR3: TGTGCCAGCAGTCCAGTTGCAACTAATGAAAAACTGTTTTTT. This sequence encodes CASSPVATNEKLFF.